This TCR beta chain was profiled in a study of T-cell memory formation after mild COVID-19. Background on the study: In these data, TCR clusters were largely donor specific. Study results and limitations: Chiefly within CM and EM were the contracting CD4+ clones; CD8+ ones were within EMRA.

Of note for this clonotype: The target antigen is unknown.

Via MiXCR, TCRdb re-called the 5' RACE reads, giving one row per CDR3 protein. Among 5,000 or so distinct CDR3 sequences listed, more than 40% were seen once. The CDR3 has 16 residues. Germline trimming cut 2 bases from V and 4 bases from J; bases unmatched to any gene: 3. Looked up from germline, CDR1 is SNHLY and CDR2 is FYNNEI. This TCR was recovered from an adult who had mild COVID-19 (a few samples of this study predate the infection). Cell type and time point are not known. V gene TRBV2 combines with J gene TRBJ2-3; 13 positions agree with TRBD2. Sample: PBMCs or a T cell subset sorted from them (not recorded which). The CDR3 sequence is CASSESTSGGADTQYF. CDR3 nucleotide sequence: TGTGCCAGCAGTGAATCTACTAGCGGGGGGGCAGATACGCAGTATTTT.